This passage covers 21 T cell receptor beta chains from one sample sequenced in a study of blood T cell repertoires in COVID-19. Here immunoSEQ multiplex PCR was the method, and the copy in TCRdb shows in-frame clones only, minus some. The profile shows more than 10,000 clones, around 91% of them singletons. The sample was peripheral blood. The receptors come from a human donor with active COVID-19. The donor label of this sample is uncertain.

For this clone: Other DNA sequences in the sample encode the same CDR3. V is TRBV29-1 and J is TRBJ1-1; D possibly corresponds to TRBD1 (5 bases). Germline CDR1 and CDR2: SQVTM and ANQGSEA. The CDR3 spans 13 residues. The CDR3 sequence is CSGGGVGNTEAFF. The CDR3 DNA reads as TGCAGTGGGGGAGGGGTGGGCAACACTGAAGCTTTCTTT. The full variable domain, rest sourced from reference TRBV29-1 and TRBJ1-1, is SAVISQKPSRDICQRGTSLTIQCQVDSQVTMMFWYRQQPGQSLTLIATANQGSEATYESGFVIDKFPISRPNLTFSTLTVSNMSPEDSSIYLCSGGGVGNTEAFFGQGTRLTVV.

The V gene is TRBV5-1, the J gene TRBJ2-3; TRBD2 agrees at 7 bases. V lost 4 bases to trimming and J lost 3 bases; unmatched junction nucleotides: 2. The CDR3 totals 13 residues. Per germline, CDR1 SGHRS and CDR2 YFSETQ. For the CDR3, the DNA is TGCGCCAGCAGCCGCGGGGGTACAGATACGCAGTATTTT. Translation gives CASSRGGTDTQYF.

The chain is built from TRBV11-2 and TRBJ2-7, with D possibly matching TRBD1 (6 bases). The ends were cut back, 2 bases at V and 0 bases at J, with 11 bases in the middle. The germline V gene has CDR1 SGHAT and CDR2 FQNNGV. The CDR3 is 15 amino acids. The CDR3 reads CASSLYTGSSYEQYF. CDR3 in DNA: TGTGCCAGCAGCTTATATACAGGGAGCTCCTACGAGCAGTACTTC.

This chain connects TRBV7-2 to TRBJ1-1; D remains unclear. Germline loops: CDR1 SGHTA, CDR2 FQGNSA. V shed 1 base and J shed 8 bases, with 11 bases lying between them. This CDR3 is 13 amino acids long. CDR3 DNA sequence: TGTGCCAGCAGCTTAGAGGCAGGCTTAGAAGCTTTCTTT. Translating it yields CASSLEAGLEAFF.

The chain is built from TRBV6-5 and TRBJ2-7, with 9 positions matching TRBD1. After removal of 6 bases from V and 1 base from J, the junction contained 4 bases not matched to a gene. The CDR3 is 14 residues long. Germline V gene lookup returns CDR1 MNHEY and CDR2 SVGAGI. The CDR3 sequence is CASRPGTGSYEQYF. The DNA of the CDR3 is TGTGCCAGCAGGCCCGGGACAGGGTCCTACGAGCAGTACTTC.

The chain joins TRBV11-1 to TRBJ1-2; TRBD1 is a possible D gene (6 bases). V was trimmed by 1 base and J by 9 bases, leaving 15 bases between them. The CDR3 has 14 amino acids. Germline assignment: CDR1 SGHAT and CDR2 FQDESV (reference sequence). The DNA of the CDR3 is TGTGCCAGCAGCTTAGACGGGACATCGGACCGCTACACCTTC. This sequence encodes CASSLDGTSDRYTF.

This chain connects TRBV5-4 to TRBJ1-4; possibly TRBD1 for D (6 bases). Per the germline V gene, CDR1 is SGHNT and CDR2 is YYREEE (reference sequence). V was pared by 5 bases and J by 10 bases, with 18 bases between. The CDR3 is 14 residues long. In DNA form, the CDR3 reads TGTGCCAGCAGTTTGCAGGCAGGGGAGGGAAAACTGTTTTTT. Translation: CASSLQAGEGKLFF.

In this sample, this clone turned up once. The V call is TRBV20-1, the J call TRBJ2-5; D possibly corresponds to TRBD2 (7 bases). With 3 bases removed from V and 5 bases from J, the gap between germline ends came to 25 bases. The CDR3 loop spans 17 amino acids. Germline V gene sequence: CDR1 DFQATT, CDR2 SNEGSKA (reference sequence). The CDR3 DNA sequence: TGCAGTGCTAGTGAGAGTTTAACGGGGGGCCGTGCTGAGACCCAGTACTTC. Protein sequence: CSASESLTGGRAETQYF.

This rearrangement joins TRBV10-3 to TRBJ1-2; 8 positions agree with TRBD1. The germline V gene has CDR1 ENHRY and CDR2 SYGVKD. The junction had 8 bases not matched to a gene; V was cut back by 4 bases and J by 4 bases. CDR3 length equals 15 residues. DNA for the CDR3: TGTGCCATCAGTGTTTCGGACAGGGTTGCCTATGGCTACACCTTC. Protein sequence: CAISVSDRVAYGYTF.

This chain joins TRBV15 and TRBJ1-5, with TRBD1 as a possible D gene (6 bases). The CDR3 loop spans 15 amino acids. With 6 bases removed from V and 5 bases from J, the gap between germline ends came to 17 bases. CDR1 LNHNV and CDR2 YYDKDF come from the germline V gene (reference sequence). The CDR3 protein is CATRTTGRGDQPQHF. CDR3 DNA sequence: TGTGCCACCAGAACAACAGGGAGAGGGGATCAGCCCCAGCATTTT. The full variable domain, in which reference TRBV15 and TRBJ1-5 provide the parts outside the CDR3, is DAMVIQNPRYQVTQFGKPVTLSCSQTLNHNVMYWYQQKSSQAPKLLFHYYDKDFNNEADTPDNFQSRRPNTSFCFLDIRSPGLGDTAMYLCATRTTGRGDQPQHFGDGTRLSIL.

The V gene is TRBV4-1, the J gene TRBJ1-5; D not resolved. Trimming stripped 4 bases from V and 1 base from J, with 11 bases between. The CDR3 is 15 residues long. Germline V lookup: CDR1 MGHRA, CDR2 YSYEKL. The CDR3 spells CASSPDQWSNQPQHF. The CDR3 nucleotides are TGCGCCAGCAGCCCAGATCAGTGGAGCAATCAGCCCCAGCATTTT.

A single count supports this clone. The J gene is TRBJ2-1, the V gene TRBV2; possibly TRBD1 for D (6 bases). Trimming pared 7 bases from V and 4 bases from J, leaving 11 bases between. This CDR3 has 13 amino acids. Germline V gene lookup returns CDR1 SNHLY and CDR2 FYNNEI. DNA of the CDR3: TGTGCCAGCAAAGAGACAGGTTACAATGAGCAGTTCTTC. Its translation is CASKETGYNEQFF.

The chain links TRBV5-1 to TRBJ1-3, with D perhaps TRBD1 (6 bases). The CDR3 runs to 15 residues. Per germline, CDR1 SGHRS and CDR2 YFSETQ. Trimming pared 1 base from V and 4 bases from J, leaving 12 bases between. This chain's CDR3 is CASSLSRGTGNTIYF. In DNA form, the CDR3 reads TGCGCCAGCAGCTTGAGCAGGGGAACCGGAAACACCATATATTTT.

This chain connects TRBV5-1 to TRBJ1-4, with TRBD1 as a possible D gene (5 bases). CDR3 length: 15 residues. Trimming pared 0 bases from V and 2 bases from J, leaving 8 bases between. Germline V gene lookup returns CDR1 SGHRS and CDR2 YFSETQ. CDR3 sequence: CASSLGRGTNEKLFF. The CDR3 DNA follows: TGCGCCAGCAGCTTGGGACGGGGGACTAATGAAAAACTGTTTTTT. Based on the CDR3 plus reference TRBV5-1 and TRBJ1-4, the full variable domain is KAGVTQTPRYLIKTRGQQVTLSCSPISGHRSVSWYQQTPGQGLQFLFEYFSETQRNKGNFPGRFSGRQFSNSRSEMNVSTLELGDSALYLCASSLGRGTNEKLFFGSGTQLSVL.

This clone showed up just once. The chain combines TRBV7-2 with TRBJ2-3; perhaps TRBD2 as D (5 bases). Germline-derived CDR1 and CDR2 are SGHTA and FQGNSA. V shed 1 base and J shed 1 base, with 6 bases lying between them. There are 14 residues in the CDR3. The CDR3 loop is CASSLDSGTDTQYF. The CDR3 bases are TGTGCCAGCAGCTTAGATAGCGGCACAGATACGCAGTATTTT.

The rearrangement uses TRBV7-2 and TRBJ1-6; D not certain. Trimming took off 5 bases at V and 10 bases at J, with 9 bases between the two ends. The germline gives CDR1 SGHTA, CDR2 FQGNSA. The CDR3 has 12 amino acids. CDR3 sequence: CASSTSQSPLHF. CDR3 in DNA: TGTGCCAGCAGCACCAGTCAGTCACCCCTCCACTTT.

The table lists this clone with a count of one. The chain has TRBV6-7 and TRBJ1-5; TRBD1 is a possible D gene (5 bases). TRBV6-7 is recorded as an ORF, its role being uncertain. This CDR3 region has 19 residues. V dropped 5 bases and J dropped 5 bases, with 28 bases sitting between them. CDR3 in amino acids: CASSTHAGTAPNPHQPQHF. CDR3 coding DNA: TGTGCCAGCAGTACACACGCGGGGACCGCCCCAAACCCCCATCAGCCCCAGCATTTT.

The chain couples TRBV4-1 to TRBJ1-2; 7 bases are shared with TRBD1. This CDR3 has 14 amino acids. Looked up from germline, CDR1 is MGHRA and CDR2 is YSYEKL. Trimming removed 5 bases from V and 5 bases from J; junction bases left unmatched: 8. In nucleotides, the CDR3 is TGCGCCAGCAGCTACCCCGGGACAGTATATGGCTACACCTTC. Its protein is CASSYPGTVYGYTF.

Here the CDR3 reads CASSLSWTSGGGYTF. The CDR3 coding sequence is TGTGCCAGCAGTTTATCTTGGACAAGTGGCGGTGGCTACACCTTC. The J gene is TRBJ1-2, the V gene TRBV27; D perhaps matches TRBD1 (5 bases). Trimming removed 0 bases at V and 7 bases at J, with 15 bases between. Germline lookup yields CDR1 MNHEY and CDR2 SMNVEV (reference sequence). CDR3 length equals 15 residues.

The rearrangement uses TRBV28 and TRBJ1-6; 7 bases are shared with TRBD1. The CDR3 spans 19 residues. J lost 5 bases, V lost 1 base, and 14 bases had no gene match. The germline gives CDR1 MDHEN, CDR2 SYDVKM. In DNA form, the CDR3 reads TGTGCCAGCAGTTTATCGGTGTTTATGGGACAGTTTGATAATTCACCCCTCCACTTT. Translation gives CASSLSVFMGQFDNSPLHF. The full variable domain, in which reference TRBV28 and TRBJ1-6 provide the parts outside the CDR3, is DVKVTQSSRYLVKRTGEKVFLECVQDMDHENMFWYRQDPGLGLRLIYFSYDVKMKEKGDIPEGYSVSREKKERFSLILESASTNQTSMYLCASSLSVFMGQFDNSPLHFGNGTRLTVT.

In DNA, the CDR3 is TGTGCCAGCAGCCCCCCCGGCGGGTCCAACGAAAAACTGTTTTTT. This gives the protein CASSPPGGSNEKLFF. This sequence joins TRBV7-9 and TRBJ1-4; D not certain. Germline CDR1 and CDR2: SEHNR and FQNEAQ (reference sequence). CDR3 size: 15 residues. The germline V and J ends were trimmed by 5 bases and 8 bases, with 18 bases remaining between them.